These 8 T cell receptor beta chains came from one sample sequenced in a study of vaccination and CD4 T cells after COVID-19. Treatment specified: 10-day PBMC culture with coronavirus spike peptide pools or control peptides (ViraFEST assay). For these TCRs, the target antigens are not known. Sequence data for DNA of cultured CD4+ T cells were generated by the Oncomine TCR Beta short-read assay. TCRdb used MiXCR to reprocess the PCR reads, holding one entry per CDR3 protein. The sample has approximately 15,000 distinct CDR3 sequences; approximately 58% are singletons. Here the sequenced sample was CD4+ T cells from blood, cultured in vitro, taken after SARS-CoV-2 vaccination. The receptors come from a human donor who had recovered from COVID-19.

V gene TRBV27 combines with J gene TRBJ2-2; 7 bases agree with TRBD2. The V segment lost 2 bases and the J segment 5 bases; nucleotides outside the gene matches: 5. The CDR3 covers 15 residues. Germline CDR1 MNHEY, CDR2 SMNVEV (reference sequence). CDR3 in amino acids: CASSLLGGRTGELFF. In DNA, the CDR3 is TGTGCCAGCAGTTTACTGGGGGGGAGGACCGGGGAGCTGTTTTTT.

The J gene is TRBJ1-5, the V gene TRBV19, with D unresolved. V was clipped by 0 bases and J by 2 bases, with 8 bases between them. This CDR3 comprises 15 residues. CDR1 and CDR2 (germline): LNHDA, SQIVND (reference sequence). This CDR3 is CASSIEGWGNQPQHF. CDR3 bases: TGTGCCAGTAGTATAGAGGGATGGGGCAATCAGCCCCAGCATTTT.

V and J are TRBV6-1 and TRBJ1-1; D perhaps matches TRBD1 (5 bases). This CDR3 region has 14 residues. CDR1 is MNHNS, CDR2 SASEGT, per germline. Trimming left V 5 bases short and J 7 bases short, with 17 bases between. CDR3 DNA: TGTGCCAGCAGTCCAGGGAGCTCAGTGGGTGAAGCTTTCTTT. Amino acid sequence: CASSPGSSVGEAFF.

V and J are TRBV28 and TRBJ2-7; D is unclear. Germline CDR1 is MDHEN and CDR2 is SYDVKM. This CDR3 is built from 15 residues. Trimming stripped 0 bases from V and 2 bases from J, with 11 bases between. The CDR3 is CASSLWAREAYEQYF. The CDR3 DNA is TGTGCCAGCAGTTTATGGGCCCGCGAAGCCTACGAGCAGTACTTC.

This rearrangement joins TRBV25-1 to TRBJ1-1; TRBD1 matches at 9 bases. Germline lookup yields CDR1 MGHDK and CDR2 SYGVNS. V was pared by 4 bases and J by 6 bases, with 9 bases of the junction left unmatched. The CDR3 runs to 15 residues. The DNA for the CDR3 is TGTGCCAGCAGTGGACGGACAGGGGCTATTGCTGAAGCTTTCTTT. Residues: CASSGRTGAIAEAFF.

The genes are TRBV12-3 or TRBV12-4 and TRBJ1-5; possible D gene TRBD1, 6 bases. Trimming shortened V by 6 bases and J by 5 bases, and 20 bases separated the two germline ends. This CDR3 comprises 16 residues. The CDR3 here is CASRLTVGQWDQPQHF. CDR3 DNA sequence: TGTGCCAGCAGGCTAACGGTAGGACAGTGGGATCAGCCCCAGCATTTT.

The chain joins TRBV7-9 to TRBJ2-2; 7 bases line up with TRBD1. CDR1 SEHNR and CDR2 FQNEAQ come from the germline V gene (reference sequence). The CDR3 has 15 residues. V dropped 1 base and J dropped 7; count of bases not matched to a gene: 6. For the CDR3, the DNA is TGTGCCAGCAGCTTAGAAGGGGGCTCGTACGGGGAGCTGTTTTTT. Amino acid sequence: CASSLEGGSYGELFF.

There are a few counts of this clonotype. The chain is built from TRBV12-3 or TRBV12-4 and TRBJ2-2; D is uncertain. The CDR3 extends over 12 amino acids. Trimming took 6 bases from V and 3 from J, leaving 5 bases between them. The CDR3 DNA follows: TGTGCCAGCAGAATTTACACCGGGGAGCTGTTTTTT. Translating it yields CASRIYTGELFF.